The T cell receptor beta chain described here comes from a study of radiotherapy plus CTLA-4 blockade in lung cancer. Overall study results and limits: How blood T cell clones changed early, along with interferon-beta, reportedly forecast response best.

On this clone: Its specificity is unknown.

Generated by immunoSEQ multiplex PCR, the TCRdb table keeps only in-frame clones and is missing some. The sample contains 75,000 to 100,000 clones, approximately 78% of which appear only once. This specimen consisted of peripheral blood, obtained from a patient treated with radiotherapy plus ipilimumab. The clonotype originates from a human donor with non-small cell lung cancer who had a partial response to radiotherapy plus ipilimumab.

The CDR3 region is CASSLAGRGYTF. Written as DNA, the CDR3 is TGTGCCAGCAGCTTAGCGGGGAGAGGCTACACCTTC. The chain employs TRBV7-8 and TRBJ1-2; D unresolved. V lost 0 bases and J 8 bases, leaving 7 bases between the germline ends. This CDR3 has 12 amino acids. CDR1 and CDR2 (germline): SGHVS, FQNEAQ.